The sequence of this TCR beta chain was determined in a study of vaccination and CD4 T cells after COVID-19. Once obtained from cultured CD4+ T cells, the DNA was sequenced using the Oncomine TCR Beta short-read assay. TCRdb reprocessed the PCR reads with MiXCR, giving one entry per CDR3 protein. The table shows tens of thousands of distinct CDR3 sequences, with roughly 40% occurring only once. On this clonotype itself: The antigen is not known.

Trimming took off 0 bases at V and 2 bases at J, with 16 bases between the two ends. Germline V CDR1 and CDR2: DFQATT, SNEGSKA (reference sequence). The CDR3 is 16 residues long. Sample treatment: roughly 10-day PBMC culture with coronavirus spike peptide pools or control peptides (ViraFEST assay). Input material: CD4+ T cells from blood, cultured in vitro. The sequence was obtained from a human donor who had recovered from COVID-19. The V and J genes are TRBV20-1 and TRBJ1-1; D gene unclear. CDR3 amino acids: CSARDPSVSRNTEAFF. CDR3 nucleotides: TGCAGTGCTAGAGATCCAAGTGTCAGCCGAAACACTGAAGCTTTCTTT.